This T cell receptor beta chain is from a study of Ad26.COV2.S vaccination and SARS-CoV-2 variants. The CDR3 consists of 13 residues. V was shortened by 1 base and J by 10 bases, with 14 bases between the two germline ends. Germline V gene lookup returns CDR1 SGHTA and CDR2 FQGNSA. Treatment reported: roughly 19 received Ad26.COV2.S at low or high dose, single or two shots; about 5 received placebo; per-sample allocation not given. Samples analyzed were those drawn on day 63 after the first vaccine or placebo injection. A Boston donor was an adult aged 18-55 years. Generated by immunoSEQ multiplex PCR, the TCRdb table keeps only in-frame clones and is missing some. The data show around 240,000 clones, with roughly 90% seen just once and roughly a tenth held by the top ten.

The sequence came from a person aged 18 to 59 who received the Ad26.COV2.S COVID-19 vaccine or a placebo. The chain has TRBV7-2 and TRBJ2-7; TRBD2 is a possible D gene (6 bases). This specimen consisted of peripheral blood, obtained in a trial of Ad26.COV2.S vaccine versus placebo. Here the CDR3 reads CASSLGEVGLQYF. CDR3 sequence (DNA): TGTGCCAGCAGCTTAGGGGAGGTGGGACTTCAGTACTTC.